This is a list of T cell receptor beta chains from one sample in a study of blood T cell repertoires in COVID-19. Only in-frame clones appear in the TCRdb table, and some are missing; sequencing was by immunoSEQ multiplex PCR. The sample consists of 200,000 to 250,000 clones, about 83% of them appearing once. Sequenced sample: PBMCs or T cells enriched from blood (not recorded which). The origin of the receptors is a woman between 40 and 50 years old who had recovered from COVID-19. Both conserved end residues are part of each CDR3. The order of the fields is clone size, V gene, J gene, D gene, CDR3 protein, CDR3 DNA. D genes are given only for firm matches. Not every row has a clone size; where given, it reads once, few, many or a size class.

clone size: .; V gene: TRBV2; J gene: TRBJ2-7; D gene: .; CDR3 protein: CASSEQGIYEQYF; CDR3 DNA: TGTGCCAGCAGTGAGCAGGGGATATACGAGCAGTACTTC
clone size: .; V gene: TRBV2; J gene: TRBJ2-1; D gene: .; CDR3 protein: CASSGVSSYNEQFF; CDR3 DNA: TGTGCCAGCAGTGGGGTTAGCAGCTACAATGAGCAGTTCTTC
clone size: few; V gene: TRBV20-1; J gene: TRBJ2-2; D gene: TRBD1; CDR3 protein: CSATGGGELFF; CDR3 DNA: TGCAGTGCTACAGGGGGCGGGGAGCTGTTTTTT
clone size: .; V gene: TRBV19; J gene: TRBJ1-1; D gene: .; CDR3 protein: CASSPTGLGYTEAFF; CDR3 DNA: TGTGCCAGTAGCCCGACAGGCCTAGGGTACACTGAAGCTTTCTTT
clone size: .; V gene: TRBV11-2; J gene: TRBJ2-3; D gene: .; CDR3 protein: CASSATGGDTDTQYF; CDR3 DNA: TGTGCCAGCAGTGCAACAGGGGGGGACACAGATACGCAGTATTTT
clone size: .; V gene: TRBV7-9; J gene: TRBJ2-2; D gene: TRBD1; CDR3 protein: CASSRQGVTGELFF; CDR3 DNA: TGTGCCAGCAGCCGCCAGGGGGTCACCGGGGAGCTGTTTTTT
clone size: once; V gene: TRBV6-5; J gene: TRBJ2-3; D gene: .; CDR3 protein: CASSYSNPAGTDTQYF; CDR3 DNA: TGTGCCAGCAGTTACTCGAACCCTGCGGGCACAGATACGCAGTATTTT
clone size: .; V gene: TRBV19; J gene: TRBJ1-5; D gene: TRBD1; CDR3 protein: CASRGQSNSNQPQHF; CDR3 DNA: TGTGCCAGTAGGGGACAGAGTAATAGCAATCAGCCCCAGCATTTT
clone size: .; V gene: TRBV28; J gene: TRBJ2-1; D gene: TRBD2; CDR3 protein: CASVGSGSHEQFF; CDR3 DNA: TGTGCCAGCGTTGGTAGCGGGAGTCATGAGCAGTTCTTC
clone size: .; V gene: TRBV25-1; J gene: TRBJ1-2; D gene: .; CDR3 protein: CASADSNYGYTF; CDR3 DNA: TGTGCCAGCGCTGACAGTAACTATGGCTACACCTTC
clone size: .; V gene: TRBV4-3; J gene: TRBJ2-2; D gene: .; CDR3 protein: CASSTTRVTGELFF; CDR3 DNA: TGCGCCAGCAGCACTACTAGGGTTACCGGGGAGCTGTTTTTT
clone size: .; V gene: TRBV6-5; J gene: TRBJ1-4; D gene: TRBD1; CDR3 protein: CASSGTANEKLFF; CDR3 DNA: TGTGCCAGCAGCGGGACAGCTAATGAAAAACTGTTTTTT
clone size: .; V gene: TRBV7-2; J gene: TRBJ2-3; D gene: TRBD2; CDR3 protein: CASMGLAGYTDTQYF; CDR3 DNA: TGTGCCAGCATGGGACTAGCGGGGTACACAGATACGCAGTATTTT
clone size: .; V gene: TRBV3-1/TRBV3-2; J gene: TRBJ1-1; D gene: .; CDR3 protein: CASSQVGGGEKAFF; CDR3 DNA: TGTGCCAGCAGCCAAGTTGGGGGAGGGGAAAAAGCTTTCTTT
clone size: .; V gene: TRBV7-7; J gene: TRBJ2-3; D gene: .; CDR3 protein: CASSLGGGYTDTQYF; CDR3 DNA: TGTGCCAGCAGCTTAGGTGGCGGCTACACAGATACGCAGTATTTT
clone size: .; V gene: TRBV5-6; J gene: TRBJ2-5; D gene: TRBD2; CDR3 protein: CASSPILAGGSQETQYF; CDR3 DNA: TGTGCCAGCAGCCCTATACTAGCGGGAGGAAGCCAAGAGACCCAGTACTTC
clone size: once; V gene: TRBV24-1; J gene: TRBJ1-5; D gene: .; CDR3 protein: CATSRFGDNQPQHF; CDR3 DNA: TGTGCCACCAGTCGGTTCGGGGACAATCAGCCCCAGCATTTT
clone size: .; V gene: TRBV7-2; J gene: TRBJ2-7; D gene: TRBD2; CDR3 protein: CASSLAGGPGEQYF; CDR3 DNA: TGTGCCAGCAGCTTAGCGGGAGGGCCGGGGGAGCAGTACTTC
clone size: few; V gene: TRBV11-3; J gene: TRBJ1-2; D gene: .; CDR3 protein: CASSLEGAIGYTF; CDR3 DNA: TGTGCCAGCAGCTTAGAGGGGGCGATTGGCTACACCTTC
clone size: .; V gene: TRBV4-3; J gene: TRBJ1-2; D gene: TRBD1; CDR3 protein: CASSQGWGQSDYGYTF; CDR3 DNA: TGCGCCAGCAGCCAAGGATGGGGACAGTCAGACTATGGCTACACCTTC
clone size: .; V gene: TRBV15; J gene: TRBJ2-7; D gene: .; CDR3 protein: CATRKTLSYEQYF; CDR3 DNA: TGTGCCACCCGCAAGACACTCTCCTACGAGCAGTACTTC
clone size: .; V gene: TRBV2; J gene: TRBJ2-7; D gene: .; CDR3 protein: CASREGTLPYEQYF; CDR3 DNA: TGTGCCAGCAGGGAGGGGACCCTCCCCTACGAGCAGTACTTC
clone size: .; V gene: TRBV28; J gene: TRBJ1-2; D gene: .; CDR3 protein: CASEVAPRGYTF; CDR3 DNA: TGTGCCAGCGAAGTAGCCCCAAGGGGCTACACCTTC
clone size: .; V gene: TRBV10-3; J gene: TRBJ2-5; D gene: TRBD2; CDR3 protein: CAISDATSDRGSQYF; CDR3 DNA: TGTGCCATCAGTGATGCGACTAGCGACCGGGGGTCCCAGTACTTC
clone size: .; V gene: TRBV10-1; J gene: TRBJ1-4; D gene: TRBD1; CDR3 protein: CASSATGVGKLFF; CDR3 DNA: TGCGCCAGCAGTGCTACAGGGGTTGGAAAACTGTTTTTT
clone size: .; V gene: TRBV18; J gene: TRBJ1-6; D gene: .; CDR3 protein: CASSPNTRYNSPLHF; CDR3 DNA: TGTGCCAGCTCACCAAACACCAGATATAATTCACCCCTCCACTTT
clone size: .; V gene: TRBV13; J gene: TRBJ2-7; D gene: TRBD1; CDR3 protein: CASCAGTGNHEQYF; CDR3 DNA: TGTGCCAGCTGTGCTGGGACAGGGAACCACGAGCAGTACTTC
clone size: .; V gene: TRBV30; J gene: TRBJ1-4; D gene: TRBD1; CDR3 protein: CAWGGQGAQKLFF; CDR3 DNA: TGTGCCTGGGGGGGACAGGGGGCACAAAAACTGTTTTTT
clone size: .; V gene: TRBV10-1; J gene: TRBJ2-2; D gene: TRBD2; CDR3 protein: CASSDLAGQNTGELFF; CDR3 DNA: TGCGCCAGCAGTGATTTAGCGGGGCAAAACACCGGGGAGCTGTTTTTT
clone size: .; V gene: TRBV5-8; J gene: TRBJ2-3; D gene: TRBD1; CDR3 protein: CASGTGGVDTQYF; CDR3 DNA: TGTGCCAGCGGGACAGGGGGCGTTGATACGCAGTATTTT
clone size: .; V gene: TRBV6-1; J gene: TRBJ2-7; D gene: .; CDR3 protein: CASSELYEQYF; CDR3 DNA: TGTGCCAGCAGTGAACTCTACGAGCAGTACTTC
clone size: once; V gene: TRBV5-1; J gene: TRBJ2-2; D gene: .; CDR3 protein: CASSLVAEYTGELFF; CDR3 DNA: TGCGCCAGCAGCTTGGTGGCGGAGTACACCGGGGAGCTGTTTTTT
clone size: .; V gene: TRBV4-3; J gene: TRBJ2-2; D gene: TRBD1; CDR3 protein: CASSQKQGPLDTGELFF; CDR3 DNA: TGCGCCAGCAGCCAAAAACAGGGGCCCTTGGACACCGGGGAGCTGTTTTTT
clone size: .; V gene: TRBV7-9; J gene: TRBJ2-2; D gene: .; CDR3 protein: CASSLLDATGMGELFF; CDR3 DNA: TGTGCCAGCAGCTTACTCGACGCCACAGGGATGGGGGAGCTGTTTTTT
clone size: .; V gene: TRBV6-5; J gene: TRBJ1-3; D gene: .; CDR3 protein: CASSYGGAGNTIYF; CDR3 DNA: TGTGCCAGCAGTTACGGGGGCGCTGGAAACACCATATATTTT